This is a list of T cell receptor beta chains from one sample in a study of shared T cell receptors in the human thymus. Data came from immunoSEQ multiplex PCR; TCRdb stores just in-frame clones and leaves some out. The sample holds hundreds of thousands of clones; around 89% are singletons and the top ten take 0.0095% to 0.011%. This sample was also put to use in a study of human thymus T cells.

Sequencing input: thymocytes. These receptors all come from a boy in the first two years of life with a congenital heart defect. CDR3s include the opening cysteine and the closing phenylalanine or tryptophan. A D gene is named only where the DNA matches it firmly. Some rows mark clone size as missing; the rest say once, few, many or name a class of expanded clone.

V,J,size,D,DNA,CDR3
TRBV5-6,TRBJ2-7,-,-,TGTGCCAGCAGCTTGACAGGGAACCACGAGCAGTACTTC,CASSLTGNHEQYF
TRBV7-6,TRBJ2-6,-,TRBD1,TGTGCCAGCAGCTTGACAGGGGGGTCTGGGGCCAACGTCCTGACTTTC,CASSLTGGSGANVLTF
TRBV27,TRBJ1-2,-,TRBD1,TGTGCCAGCAGTTTCAAACAGGGGGCCTCCAACTATGGCTACACCTTC,CASSFKQGASNYGYTF
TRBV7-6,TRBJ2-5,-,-,TGTGCCAGCAGCTCCCCCGGAAGCGTTCGAGAGACCCAGTACTTC,CASSSPGSVRETQYF
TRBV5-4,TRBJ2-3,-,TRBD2,TGTGCCAGCAGCTTGCCGCCCGGGAGGCATGGGCAGTATTTT,CASSLPPGRHGQYF
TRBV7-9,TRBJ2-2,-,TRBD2,TGTGCCAGCACCCATCCTCCAGCGGGAATTACCGGGGAGCTGTTTTTT,CASTHPPAGITGELFF
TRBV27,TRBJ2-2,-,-,TGTGCCAGCAGTCCTGGCTGGGGCCCGACAGGGAACACCGGGGAGCTGTTTTTT,CASSPGWGPTGNTGELFF
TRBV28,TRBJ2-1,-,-,TGTGCCAGCAGTACCAGGGGGGGGCTAGCGGGTCAAGAACCCAATGAGCAGTTCTTC,CASSTRGGLAGQEPNEQFF
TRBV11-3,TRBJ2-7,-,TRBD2,TGTGCCAGGAGTCCTCTAGCGGGAGTGGGCGAGCAGTACTTC,CARSPLAGVGEQYF
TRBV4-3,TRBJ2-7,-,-,TGCGCCAGCAGCCAAGGCCCGGAGGTCTACGAGCAGTACTTC,CASSQGPEVYEQYF
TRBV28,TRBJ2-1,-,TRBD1,TGTGCCAGCAGTTTAAAGACGGGACAGTCCTCCTACAATGAGCAGTTCTTC,CASSLKTGQSSYNEQFF
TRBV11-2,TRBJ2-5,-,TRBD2,TGTGCCAGCAACCCAAGTGGGACGGGAGGGCGGGAGGAGACCCAGTACTTC,CASNPSGTGGREETQYF
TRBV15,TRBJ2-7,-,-,TGTGCCACCAGCCACGACTCCAGCGCCTACGAGCAGTACTTC,CATSHDSSAYEQYF
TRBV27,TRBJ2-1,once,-,TGTGCCAGCAGTTTGCTCCTTTCTCTGGGGACAATCTCCTACAATGAGCAGTTCTTC,CASSLLLSLGTISYNEQFF
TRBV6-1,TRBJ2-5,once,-,TGTGCCAGCAGTGAAGGTACAGGATCTGTGGAGACCCAGTACTTC,CASSEGTGSVETQYF
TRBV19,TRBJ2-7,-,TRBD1,TGTGCCAGTAGGTTAGGGACAGCGAACGAGCAGTACTTC,CASRLGTANEQYF
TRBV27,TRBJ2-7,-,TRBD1,TGTGCCAGCAGTACGGGACAGTCCGGATACGAGCAGTACTTC,CASSTGQSGYEQYF
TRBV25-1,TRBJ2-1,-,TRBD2,TGTGCCAGCAGTGATGGGCTAGCGGGCTTCTCCTACAATGAGCAGTTCTTC,CASSDGLAGFSYNEQFF
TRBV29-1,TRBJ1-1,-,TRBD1,TGCAGCGTTGAGAGGTCACAGGGGAGGACTGAAGCTTTCTTT,CSVERSQGRTEAFF
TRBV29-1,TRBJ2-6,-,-,TGCAGCGTTGTATCAGGGAAATCGTCTGGGGCCAACGTCCTGACTTTC,CSVVSGKSSGANVLTF
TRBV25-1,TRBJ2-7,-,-,TGTGCCAGCAGTGAAAAGGGACACCGAGGGTCCTACGAGCAGTACTTC,CASSEKGHRGSYEQYF
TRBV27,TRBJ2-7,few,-,TGTGCCAGCAGTCTCAGAGGTCACTTTGTCGAGCAGTACTTC,CASSLRGHFVEQYF
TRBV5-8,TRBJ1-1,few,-,TGTGCCAGCCCGGGCACTGAAGCTTTCTTT,CASPGTEAFF
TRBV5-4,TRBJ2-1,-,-,TGTGCCAGCAGCTTATTAGCGGCAAACAATGAGCAGTTCTTC,CASSLLAANNEQFF
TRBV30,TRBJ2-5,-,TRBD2,TGTGCCTGGAGTGTAAGGTGGGGGGGAAAAGAGACCCAGTACTTC,CAWSVRWGGKETQYF
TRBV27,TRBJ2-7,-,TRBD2,TGTGCCAGCAGTTCACCGGGACTAGCGGGAGGGCAGTCAAACGACGAGCAGTACTTC,CASSSPGLAGGQSNDEQYF
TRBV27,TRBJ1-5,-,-,TGTGCCAGCAGGCGGAATAGCAATCAGCCCCAGCATTTT,CASRRNSNQPQHF
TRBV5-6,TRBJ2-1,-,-,TGTGCCAGCAGCCGACTCCCCTACAATGAGCAGTTCTTC,CASSRLPYNEQFF
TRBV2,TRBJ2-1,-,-,TGTGCCAGCTGGGGGAAACGGGAGCACTACAATGAGCAGTTCTTC,CASWGKREHYNEQFF
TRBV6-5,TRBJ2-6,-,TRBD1,TGTGCCAGCCCCAGGGGGTCTGGGGCCAACGTCCTGACTTTC,CASPRGSGANVLTF
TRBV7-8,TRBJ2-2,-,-,TGTGCCAGCAGCTTAGGGGCCCCGAACACCGGGGAGCTGTTTTTT,CASSLGAPNTGELFF
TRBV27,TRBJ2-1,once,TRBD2,TGTGCCAGCAGTTTATCGGGCTACCTTCCCGGGACTAGCTTTAGGTATGAGCAGTTCTTC,CASSLSGYLPGTSFRYEQFF
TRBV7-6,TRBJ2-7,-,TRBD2,TGTGCCAGCAGCACCGGGACTAGGAGTGGATACGAGCAGTACTTC,CASSTGTRSGYEQYF
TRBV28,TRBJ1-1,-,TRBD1,TGTGCCAGCAGTTTCTGGACAGGGTTAGGAAACACTGAAGCTTTCTTT,CASSFWTGLGNTEAFF
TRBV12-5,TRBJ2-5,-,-,TGTGCTAGTGGTTGGAGCCTCAAGACCCAGTACTTC,CASGWSLKTQYF
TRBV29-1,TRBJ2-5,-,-,TGCAGCGTTGATGGACAGCACCCACAAGAGACCCAGTACTTC,CSVDGQHPQETQYF
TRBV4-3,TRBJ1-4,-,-,TGCGCCAGCAGCCAAGATATACAGGGACCAGCTAATGAAAAACTGTTTTTT,CASSQDIQGPANEKLFF
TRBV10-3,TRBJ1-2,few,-,TGTGCCATCAGTCGGACAGATAACTATGGCTACACCTTC,CAISRTDNYGYTF
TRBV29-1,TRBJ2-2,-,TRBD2,TGCAGCGCCATGCGGGAGGGTCCGAACACCGGGGAGCTGTTTTTT,CSAMREGPNTGELFF